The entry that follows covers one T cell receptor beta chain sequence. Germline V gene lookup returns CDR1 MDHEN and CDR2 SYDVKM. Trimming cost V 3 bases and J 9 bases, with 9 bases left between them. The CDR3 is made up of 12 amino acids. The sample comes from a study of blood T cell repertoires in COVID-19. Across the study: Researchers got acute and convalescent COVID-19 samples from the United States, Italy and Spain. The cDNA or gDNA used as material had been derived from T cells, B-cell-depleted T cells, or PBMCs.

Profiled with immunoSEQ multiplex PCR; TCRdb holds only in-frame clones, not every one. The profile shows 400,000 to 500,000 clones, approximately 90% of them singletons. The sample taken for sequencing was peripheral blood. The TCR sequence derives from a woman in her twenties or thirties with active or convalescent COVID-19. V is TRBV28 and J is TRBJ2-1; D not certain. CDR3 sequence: CASSFWSSEQFF. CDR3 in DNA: TGTGCCAGCAGTTTTTGGAGTAGTGAGCAGTTCTTC.